This entry concerns a single TCR beta chain. The entry originates in a study of T cell changes during pregnancy in multiple sclerosis. Trimming took 8 bases from V and 2 from J; bases not matched to a gene: 10. The germline V gene has CDR1 LNHDA and CDR2 SQIVND (reference sequence). CDR3 length: 18 amino acids. Assay: immunoSEQ multiplex PCR; the TCRdb copy retains only in-frame clones and omits some. Of tens of thousands of clones detected, over 75% appear once; the ten largest clones hold around 1.5%. The chain employs TRBV19 and TRBJ2-3, with TRBD2 identical over 16 bases. The sequence derives from a female donor with multiple sclerosis, enrolled in a pregnancy study. Sequencing was performed on peripheral blood, taken in the third trimester of pregnancy. The CDR3 protein is CASAKGTSGGVATDTQYF. The DNA of the CDR3 is TGTGCCAGTGCCAAAGGGACTAGCGGGGGGGTCGCCACAGATACGCAGTATTTT.